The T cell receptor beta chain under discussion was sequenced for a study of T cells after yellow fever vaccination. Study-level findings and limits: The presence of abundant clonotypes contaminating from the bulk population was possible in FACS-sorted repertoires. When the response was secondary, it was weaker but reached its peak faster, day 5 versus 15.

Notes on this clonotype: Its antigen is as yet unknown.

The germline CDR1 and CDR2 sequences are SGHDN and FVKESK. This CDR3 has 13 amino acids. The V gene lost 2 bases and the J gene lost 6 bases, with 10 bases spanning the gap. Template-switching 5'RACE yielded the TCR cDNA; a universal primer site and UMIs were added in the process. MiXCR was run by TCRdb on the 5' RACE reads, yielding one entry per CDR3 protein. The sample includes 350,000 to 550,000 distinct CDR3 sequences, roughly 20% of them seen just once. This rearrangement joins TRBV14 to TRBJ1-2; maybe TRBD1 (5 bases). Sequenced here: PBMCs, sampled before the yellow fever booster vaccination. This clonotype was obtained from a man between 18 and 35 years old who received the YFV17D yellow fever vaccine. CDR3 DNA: TGTGCCAGCAGCCAATCGGGGGGGAATGGCTACACCTTC. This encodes CASSQSGGNGYTF.